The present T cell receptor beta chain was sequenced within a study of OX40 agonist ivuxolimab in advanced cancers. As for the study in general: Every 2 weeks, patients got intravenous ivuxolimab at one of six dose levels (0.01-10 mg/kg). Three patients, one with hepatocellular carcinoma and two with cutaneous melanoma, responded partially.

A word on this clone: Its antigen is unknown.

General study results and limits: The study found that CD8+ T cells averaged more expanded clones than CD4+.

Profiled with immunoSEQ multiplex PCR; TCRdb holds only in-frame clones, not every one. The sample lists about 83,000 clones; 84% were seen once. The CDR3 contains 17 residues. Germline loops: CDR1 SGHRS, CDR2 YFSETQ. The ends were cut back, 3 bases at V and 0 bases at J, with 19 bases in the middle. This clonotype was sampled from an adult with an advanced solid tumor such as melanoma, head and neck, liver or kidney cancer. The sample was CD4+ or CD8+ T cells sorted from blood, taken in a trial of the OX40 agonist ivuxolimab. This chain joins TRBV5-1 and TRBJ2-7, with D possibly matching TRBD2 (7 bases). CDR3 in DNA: TGCGCCAGCAGCTGGGTCCGGGGGGCGGGGAACTCCTACGAGCAGTACTTC. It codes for CASSWVRGAGNSYEQYF.